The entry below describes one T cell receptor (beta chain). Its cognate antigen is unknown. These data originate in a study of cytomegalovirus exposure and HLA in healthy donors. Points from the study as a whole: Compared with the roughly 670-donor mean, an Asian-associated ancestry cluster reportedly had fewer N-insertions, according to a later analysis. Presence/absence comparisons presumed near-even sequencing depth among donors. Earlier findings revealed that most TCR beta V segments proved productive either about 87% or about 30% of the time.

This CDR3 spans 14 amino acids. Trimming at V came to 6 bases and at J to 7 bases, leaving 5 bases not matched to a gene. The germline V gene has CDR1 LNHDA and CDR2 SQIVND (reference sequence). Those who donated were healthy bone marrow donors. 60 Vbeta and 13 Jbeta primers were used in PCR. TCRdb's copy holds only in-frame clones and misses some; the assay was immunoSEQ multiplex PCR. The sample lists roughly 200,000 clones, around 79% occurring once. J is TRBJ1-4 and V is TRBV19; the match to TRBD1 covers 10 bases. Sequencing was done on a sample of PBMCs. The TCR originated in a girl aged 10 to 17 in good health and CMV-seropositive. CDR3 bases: TGTGCCAGTAGGAGACAGGGGGCGAGTGAAAAACTGTTTTTT. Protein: CASRRQGASEKLFF. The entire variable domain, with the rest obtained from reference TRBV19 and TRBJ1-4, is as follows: DGGITQSPKYLFRKEGQNVTLSCEQNLNHDAMYWYRQDPGQGLRLIYYSQIVNDFQKGDIAEGYSVSREKKESFPLTVTSAQKNPTAFYLCASRRQGASEKLFFGSGTQLSVL.